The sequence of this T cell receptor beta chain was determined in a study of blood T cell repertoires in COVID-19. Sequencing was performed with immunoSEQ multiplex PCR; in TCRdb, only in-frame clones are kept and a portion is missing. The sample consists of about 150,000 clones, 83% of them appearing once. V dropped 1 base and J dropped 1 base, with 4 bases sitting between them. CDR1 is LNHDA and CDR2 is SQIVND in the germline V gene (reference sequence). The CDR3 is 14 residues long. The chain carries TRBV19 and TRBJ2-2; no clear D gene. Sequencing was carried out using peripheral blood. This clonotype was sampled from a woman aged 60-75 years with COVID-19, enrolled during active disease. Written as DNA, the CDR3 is TGTGCCAGTAGTATAGTAGTGAACACCGGGGAGCTGTTTTTT. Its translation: CASSIVVNTGELFF.